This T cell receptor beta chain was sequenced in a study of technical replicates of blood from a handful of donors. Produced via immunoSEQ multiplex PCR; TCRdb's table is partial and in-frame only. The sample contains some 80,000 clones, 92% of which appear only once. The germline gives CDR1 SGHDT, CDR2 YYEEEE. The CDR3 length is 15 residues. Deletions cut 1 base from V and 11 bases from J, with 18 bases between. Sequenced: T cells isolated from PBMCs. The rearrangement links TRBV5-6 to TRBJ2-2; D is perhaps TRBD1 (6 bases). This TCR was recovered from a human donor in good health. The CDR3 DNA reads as TGTGCCAGCAGCTTGAGGGGGTTATACCGGGGCGAGCTGTTTTTT. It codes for CASSLRGLYRGELFF.